This TCR beta chain was recovered during a study of blood T cell repertoires in COVID-19. Study summary: Samples came from the United States, Italy and Spain, spanning acute and convalescent COVID-19.

With 3 bases clipped from V and 9 bases from J, the junction kept 4 bases outside the gene matches. The CDR3 consists of 14 residues. Per germline, CDR1 SGHTA and CDR2 FQGTGA. Authors' methods: It was from reference gene primer amplification that nucleated cell counts were estimated. This table comes from immunoSEQ multiplex PCR, and its TCRdb copy is limited to in-frame clones, with some not included. The V and J calls and clone size come from that table; D and trimming were worked out from the DNA. This table holds 310,000 or so clones, about 85% found once. Those enrolled, adults aged roughly 18 to 90 years, came from about 24 US areas. Donors in Cohort 3 counted as recovered after two negative PCRs, clearance, or symptom resolution.

The TCR sequence derives from a woman aged 25 to 45 who had recovered from COVID-19. Material for sequencing was PBMCs or T cells enriched from blood (not recorded which). This sequence joins TRBV7-3 and TRBJ2-1; 11 bases fit TRBD2. CDR3 region: CASSFIAGGREQFF. DNA of the CDR3: TGTGCCAGCAGCTTCATAGCGGGGGGGCGTGAGCAGTTCTTC.